The 17 T cell receptor beta chains below were found in one sample sequenced in a study of blood T cell repertoires in COVID-19 (dated by TCRdb to 2019 to 2021). The library was produced with the immunoSEQ multiplex PCR assay. Held by TCRdb, this immuneACCESS table contains in-frame sequences only and omits some clones. Under half of the omission traces to an unresolved V gene where checked; the cause of the rest is unknown. The sample includes about 100,000 clones, with around nine tenths observed a single time. The top ten hold more than 5% of the sample. Input material: peripheral blood. All receptors derive from a man between 65 and 85 years old with acute or convalescent COVID-19.

This sequence joins TRBV4-2 and TRBJ2-5; D remains ambiguous. This CDR3 has 15 amino acids. Trimming stripped 0 bases from V and 4 bases from J, with 12 bases between. The germline V gene encodes CDR1 LGHNA and CDR2 YNFKEQ. CDR3: CASSQDVGSGETQYF. The DNA of the CDR3 is TGTGCCAGCAGCCAAGATGTCGGGTCGGGAGAGACCCAGTACTTC.

The chain joins TRBV28 to TRBJ1-2, with 9 bases fitting TRBD1. Per germline, CDR1 MDHEN and CDR2 SYDVKM. This CDR3 spans 13 amino acids. V dropped 3 bases and J dropped 4; count of bases not matched to a gene: 0. The CDR3 DNA follows: TGTGCCAGCAGTTTGGACAGGGGCTATGGCTACACCTTC. It encodes CASSLDRGYGYTF.

The chain couples TRBV6-2 or TRBV6-3 to TRBJ1-2; 8 bases match TRBD1. The trim removed 4 bases at V and 4 bases at J, leaving 8 bases unmatched. Germline V gives CDR1 MNHEY, CDR2 SVGEGT. The CDR3 sequence is 15 residues long. For the CDR3, the DNA is TGTGCCAGCAGTTTTTCCGGGACAGGATCCTATGGCTACACCTTC. Translated: CASSFSGTGSYGYTF.

The chain uses TRBV6-6 and TRBJ2-1, with TRBD1 matching over 8 bases. The CDR3 spans 14 residues. V dropped 5 bases and J dropped 4; count of bases not matched to a gene: 4. Per germline, CDR1 MNHNY and CDR2 SVGAGI (reference sequence). Here the CDR3 reads CASSDRGIYNEQFF. The CDR3 region has the DNA TGTGCCAGCAGTGACAGGGGTATATACAATGAGCAGTTCTTC.

The chain has TRBV27 and TRBJ1-3; D unresolved. This CDR3 is built from 15 residues. Trimming stripped 7 bases from V and 4 bases from J, with 17 bases between. The germline CDR1 and CDR2 sequences are MNHEY and SMNVEV (reference sequence). The CDR3 coding sequence is TGTGCCAGCAAACCTAACCATGCAGGAGGAAACACCATATATTTT. It is translated as CASKPNHAGGNTIYF.

The CDR3 DNA is TGCGCCAGCAGCCTTAGGCTAGAAGTAGAGACCCAGTACTTC. Amino acids: CASSLRLEVETQYF. The chain employs TRBV5-1 and TRBJ2-5; D is ambiguous. Germline V gene lookup returns CDR1 SGHRS and CDR2 YFSETQ. This CDR3 region has 14 residues. Trimming took 4 bases from V and 4 from J, leaving 14 bases between them.

The chain uses TRBV3-1 (or the pseudogene TRBV3-2) and TRBJ2-7, with D possibly being TRBD1 (5 bases). V lost 6 bases to trimming and J lost 0 bases, with 24 bases between them. Germline V CDR1 and CDR2: LGHDT, YNNKEL (reference sequence). CDR3 length: 18 residues. For the CDR3, the DNA is TGTGCCAGCAGTCCATGGACCGCCCCGACAGACAGCTCCTACGAGCAGTACTTC. Translating it yields CASSPWTAPTDSSYEQYF.

The chain combines TRBV10-2 with TRBJ2-5; 7 positions match TRBD1. Per germline, CDR1 WSHSY and CDR2 SAAADI. This CDR3 has 14 residues. The V and J ends lost 4 bases and 2 bases, in that order; junction bases with no gene match: 4. The CDR3 DNA reads as TGCGCCAGCAGTGTTTTGGGACAGCAAGAGACCCAGTACTTC. It codes for CASSVLGQQETQYF.

The V and J genes are TRBV5-1 and TRBJ1-2; D is unclear. CDR1 SGHRS and CDR2 YFSETQ come from the germline V gene. The CDR3 is 12 amino acids. Trimming removed 4 bases from V and 7 bases from J, with 11 bases in between. The DNA of the CDR3 is TGCGCCAGCAGCCCTGGAGAGTCTGGCTACACCTTC. This encodes CASSPGESGYTF.

The chain links TRBV29-1 to TRBJ2-1; 9 bases are shared with TRBD1. Looked up from germline, CDR1 is SQVTM and CDR2 is ANQGSEA. The V segment lost 6 bases and the J segment 7 bases; nucleotides outside the gene matches: 4. This CDR3 region has 12 residues. CDR3 in amino acids: CSVRDRVNEQFF. CDR3 in DNA: TGCAGCGTCCGGGACAGGGTTAATGAGCAGTTCTTC.

The sample holds one count of this clone. The gene calls are TRBV24-1 and TRBJ1-2, with D perhaps matching TRBD1 (6 bases). Trimming stripped 5 bases from V and 7 bases from J, with 19 bases between. The CDR3 is 15 amino acids. Looked up from germline, CDR1 is KGHDR and CDR2 is SFDVKD. CDR3 coding DNA: TGTGCCACCAGTGCCCCGGGACAACGATTAAGTGGCTACACCTTC. This translates into CATSAPGQRLSGYTF.

The J gene is TRBJ2-5, the V gene TRBV5-1, with 11 bases that match TRBD2. J lost 5 bases, V lost 7 bases, and 4 bases had no gene match. This CDR3 region has 13 residues. Germline-derived CDR1 and CDR2 are SGHRS and YFSETQ. CDR3 DNA sequence: TGCGCCAGCGCGACTAGCGGGGTGGAGACCCAGTACTTC. Protein product: CASATSGVETQYF.

The chain uses TRBV10-1 and TRBJ1-1; 7 nucleotides match TRBD1. Germline CDR1 is WNHNN and CDR2 is SYGVQD (reference sequence). V shed 5 bases, J shed 3 bases, and the junction held 6 bases outside the gene matches. The CDR3 loop spans 14 amino acids. The CDR3 protein is CASSFDREYTEAFF. CDR3 nucleotides: TGCGCCAGCAGTTTTGACAGGGAGTACACTGAAGCTTTCTTT.

V is TRBV29-1 and J is TRBJ2-7; D ambiguous. CDR1 SQVTM and CDR2 ANQGSEA come from the germline V gene. The V end lost 7 bases, the J end lost 2 bases, and 18 bases lay between the germline ends. There are 14 residues in the CDR3. The CDR3 sequence: CSAVGSPSTYEQYF. CDR3 bases: TGCAGCGCAGTAGGTAGCCCTTCTACCTACGAGCAGTACTTC.

This clone was found many times. The chain has TRBV1 and TRBJ2-7; the D call in the table, TRBD2, was not verified against the DNA. TRBV1 counts as a pseudogene. CDR3 length equals 14 residues. The CDR3 DNA reads TGCACCAGCAGCCAAGAGGGACTAGCCTACGAGCAGTACTTC. This codes for CTSSQEGLAYEQYF.

This chain links TRBV5-6 with TRBJ2-1; 8 nucleotides align to TRBD1. With 4 bases clipped from V and 3 bases from J, the junction kept 9 bases outside the gene matches. Per the germline V gene, CDR1 is SGHDT and CDR2 is YYEEEE. CDR3 length: 16 amino acids. As DNA, the CDR3 is TGTGCCAGCAGCGATTCGCCAGGGGGCTACTACAATGAGCAGTTCTTC. It is translated as CASSDSPGGYYNEQFF.

About this clone: Other DNA sequences from this sample encode an identical CDR3 as well. This chain links TRBV27 with TRBJ1-5, with no clear D. Trimming left V 2 bases short and J 2 bases short, with 4 bases between. The V gene's germline CDR1 is MNHEY and CDR2 SMNVEV (reference sequence). This CDR3 is 13 amino acids long. The CDR3 nucleotides are TGTGCCAGCAGTTTAGGGCGCAATCAGCCCCAGCATTTT. Encoded protein: CASSLGRNQPQHF.